These 24 T cell receptor beta chains originate from one sample sequenced in a study of cytomegalovirus exposure and HLA in healthy donors. Assay: immunoSEQ multiplex PCR; the TCRdb copy retains only in-frame clones and omits some. The sample comprises 150,000 to 250,000 clones, approximately 80% of which are singletons, and over 10% rests with the top ten. What was sequenced was PBMCs. The origin of the receptors is a woman aged 30 to 39 in good health and CMV-seropositive.

The V call is TRBV29-1, the J call TRBJ1-2; D might be TRBD1 (6 bases). Trimming took 3 bases from V and 4 from J, leaving 21 bases between them. Germline V CDR1 and CDR2: SQVTM, ANQGSEA. This CDR3 is built from 16 residues. The CDR3 sequence is CSVDNLGGGAFYGYTF. The CDR3 DNA sequence: TGCAGCGTTGATAATTTGGGAGGGGGAGCCTTCTATGGCTACACCTTC.

This chain joins TRBV6-1 and TRBJ2-6, with unresolved D. This CDR3 contains 14 residues. The V and J ends lost 0 bases and 4 bases respectively, with 4 bases between them. The germline V gene encodes CDR1 MNHNS and CDR2 SASEGT. Here the CDR3 reads CASSEASGANVLTF. The CDR3 DNA reads as TGTGCCAGCAGTGAAGCGTCGGGGGCCAACGTCCTGACTTTC.

The rearrangement joins TRBV5-4 to TRBJ1-2, with D unresolved. Trimming removed 0 bases from V and 6 bases from J, with 15 bases in between. This CDR3 has 15 residues. Looked up from germline, CDR1 is SGHNT and CDR2 is YYREEE (reference sequence). The CDR3 coding sequence is TGTGCCAGCAGCTTGGACGTAGTCGGGTTCAATGGCTACACCTTC. This sequence encodes CASSLDVVGFNGYTF.

V is TRBV6-1 and J is TRBJ2-7, with TRBD1 matching 8 bases. Germline CDR1 MNHNS, CDR2 SASEGT. The V segment lost 2 bases and the J segment 7 bases; nucleotides outside the gene matches: 7. The CDR3 sequence is 14 residues long. The CDR3 sequence is CASSELRDRPEQYF. CDR3 nucleotides: TGTGCCAGCAGTGAATTGAGGGACAGGCCTGAGCAGTACTTC.

This chain connects TRBV10-1 to TRBJ2-3; 10 positions match TRBD2. CDR1 is WNHNN, CDR2 SYGVQD, per germline (reference sequence). J was trimmed by 6 bases and V by 4 bases; bases with no gene match: 4. The CDR3 has 14 amino acids. The CDR3 nucleotides read TGCGCCAGCAGTGCTAGCGGGAGACGGGATACGCAGTATTTT. This translates into CASSASGRRDTQYF.

The chain employs TRBV19 and TRBJ2-1; TRBD2 aligns across 11 bases. V trimming: 3 bases; J trimming: 4 bases; junction bases outside the gene matches: 5. CDR1 is LNHDA and CDR2 is SQIVND in the germline V gene (reference sequence). The CDR3 consists of 16 residues. CDR3 nucleotides: TGTGCCAGTAGTATTGGAACTAGCGGGAGTTACAATGAGCAGTTCTTC. Translating gives CASSIGTSGSYNEQFF.

The genes are TRBV5-4 and TRBJ1-2, with D unclear. CDR1 SGHNT and CDR2 YYREEE come from the germline V gene (reference sequence). The CDR3 spans 12 residues. V lost 1 base and J 6 bases, leaving 7 bases between the germline ends. CDR3 region: CASSLTGNGYTF. CDR3 DNA sequence: TGTGCCAGCAGCTTGACGGGGAATGGCTACACCTTC.

The rearrangement uses TRBV29-1 and TRBJ2-5; a possible D gene is TRBD2 (6 bases). Trimming shortened V by 6 bases and J by 5 bases, and 19 bases separated the two germline ends. Germline V gene sequence: CDR1 SQVTM, CDR2 ANQGSEA. The CDR3 has 14 residues. CDR3 loop: CSVETLAVGETQYF. DNA for the CDR3: TGCAGCGTCGAAACGTTAGCGGTTGGGGAGACCCAGTACTTC. The full variable domain, rest sourced from reference TRBV29-1 and TRBJ2-5, is SAVISQKPSRDICQRGTSLTIQCQVDSQVTMMFWYRQQPGQSLTLIATANQGSEATYESGFVIDKFPISRPNLTFSTLTVSNMSPEDSSIYLCSVETLAVGETQYFGPGTRLLVL.

This rearrangement joins TRBV4-2 to TRBJ2-5; D not resolved. Per germline, CDR1 LGHNA and CDR2 YNFKEQ. V was clipped by 0 bases and J by 5 bases, with 13 bases between them. This CDR3 comprises 15 residues. The CDR3 loop reads CASSQDVGRAETQYF. The CDR3 DNA is TGTGCCAGCAGCCAAGATGTTGGTAGAGCTGAGACCCAGTACTTC.

V and J are TRBV7-9 and TRBJ2-1; 9 bases are shared with TRBD1. The V gene's germline CDR1 is SEHNR and CDR2 FQNEAQ (reference sequence). This CDR3 is built from 15 residues. V was clipped by 6 bases and J by 1 base; unmatched bases: 4. The CDR3 is CASRSDRGSYNEQFF. CDR3 DNA: TGTGCCAGCAGGTCTGACAGGGGGTCCTACAATGAGCAGTTCTTC.

This chain connects TRBV27 to TRBJ1-5; 9 bases line up with TRBD1. Unmatched junction bases numbered 9, after V lost 5 bases and J lost 7 bases. This CDR3 is built from 15 residues. The V gene's germline CDR1 is MNHEY and CDR2 SMNVEV (reference sequence). CDR3 sequence reads: CASSISTGGRQPQHF. CDR3 nucleotides: TGTGCCAGCAGTATCTCGACAGGGGGAAGACAGCCCCAGCATTTT.

This chain uses TRBV27 with TRBJ1-2, with 10 bases identical to TRBD1. Trimming at V came to 6 bases and at J to 2 bases, leaving 6 bases not matched to a gene. The CDR3 sequence is 15 residues long. Germline CDR1 and CDR2: MNHEY and SMNVEV (reference sequence). CDR3 DNA sequence: TGTGCCAGCAGCCCACGACAGGGGGCGAACTATGGCTACACCTTC. This translates into CASSPRQGANYGYTF.

This sequence joins TRBV7-9 and TRBJ2-5; the D is unclear. Trimming removed 3 bases at V and 1 base at J, with 12 bases between. The CDR3 is 15 residues long. Germline CDR1 reads SEHNR; CDR2 reads FQNEAQ (reference sequence). This CDR3 is CASSLSLSVQETQYF. The CDR3 region has the DNA TGTGCCAGCAGCTTGTCTCTAAGCGTCCAAGAGACCCAGTACTTC.

The chain combines TRBV5-1 with TRBJ2-3; TRBD2 aligns across 8 bases. Per germline, CDR1 SGHRS and CDR2 YFSETQ. With 1 base clipped from V and 1 base from J, the junction kept 8 bases outside the gene matches. This CDR3 has 17 residues. The CDR3 protein is CASSLTSGFGGTDTQYF. The CDR3 DNA reads TGCGCCAGCAGCTTGACTAGCGGTTTTGGTGGCACAGATACGCAGTATTTT.

This sequence joins TRBV13 and TRBJ1-2; no definite D call. With 2 bases removed from V and 2 bases from J, the gap between germline ends came to 6 bases. The CDR3 runs 13 residues. Germline CDR1 PRHDT, CDR2 FYEKMQ (reference sequence). For the CDR3, the DNA is TGTGCCAGCAGCTTACAGGCGAACTATGGCTACACCTTC. Translated: CASSLQANYGYTF. Filled out from reference TRBV13 and TRBJ1-2, the complete variable domain reads AAGVIQSPRHLIKEKRETATLKCYPIPRHDTVYWYQQGPGQDPQFLISFYEKMQSDKGSIPDRFSAQQFSDYHSELNMSSLELGDSALYFCASSLQANYGYTFGSGTRLTVV.

This chain connects TRBV7-2 to TRBJ1-2; TRBD1 matches at 9 bases. This CDR3 spans 14 amino acids. Germline V lookup: CDR1 SGHTA, CDR2 FQGNSA. The V and J ends lost 6 bases and 8 bases, in that order; junction bases with no gene match: 10. The CDR3 loop is CASRKGQGVEGYTF. For the CDR3, the DNA is TGTGCCAGCAGAAAGGGACAGGGAGTGGAAGGCTACACCTTC.

This chain links TRBV29-1 with TRBJ1-4; TRBD1 aligns across 7 bases. This CDR3 has 15 residues. CDR1 is SQVTM and CDR2 is ANQGSEA in the germline V gene. V gave up 7 bases and J gave up 5 bases; unmatched junction bases: 13. The CDR3 DNA follows: TGCAGCGCCTCTAAGGGGGCAGGGGGAAATGAAAAACTGTTTTTT. This sequence encodes CSASKGAGGNEKLFF.

The genes are TRBV27 and TRBJ2-7, with 9 bases matching TRBD2. Looked up from germline, CDR1 is MNHEY and CDR2 is SMNVEV (reference sequence). The CDR3 length is 14 residues. Trimming at V came to 4 bases and at J to 2 bases, leaving 3 bases not matched to a gene. In nucleotides, the CDR3 is TGTGCCAGCAGTTGGGCTAGCGGGACCTACGAGCAGTACTTC. It specifies CASSWASGTYEQYF.

This chain links TRBV4-1 with TRBJ2-1; D is unclear. Germline CDR1 and CDR2: MGHRA and YSYEKL. V gave up 4 bases and J gave up 7 bases, with 11 bases separating them. CDR3 length: 13 residues. The CDR3 coding sequence is TGCGCCAGCAGCCCAAGACGGAGAAATGAGCAGTTCTTC. It specifies CASSPRRRNEQFF.

J is TRBJ1-2 and V is TRBV29-1, with 11 nucleotides matching TRBD1. Germline trimming cut 6 bases from V and 2 bases from J; bases unmatched to any gene: 8. From germline, CDR1 is SQVTM and CDR2 ANQGSEA. The length of the CDR3 is 15 residues. CDR3 sequence reads: CSVRGQGDRNYGYTF. The CDR3 coding sequence is TGCAGCGTGAGGGGACAGGGGGACCGAAACTATGGCTACACCTTC.

The CDR3: CASSLDSGRRAGELFF. For the CDR3, the DNA is TGCGCCAGCAGCTTGGATAGCGGGAGAAGGGCCGGGGAGCTGTTTTTT. This chain uses TRBV5-1 with TRBJ2-2; 9 bases match TRBD2. The CDR3 has 16 amino acids. Germline lookup yields CDR1 SGHRS and CDR2 YFSETQ. V was clipped by 0 bases and J by 6 bases; unmatched bases: 6.

This clone was seen a handful of times. This chain uses TRBV5-8 with TRBJ1-5; D is undetermined. The CDR3 extends over 15 amino acids. Trimming took 4 bases from V and 6 from J, leaving 17 bases between them. Germline V lookup: CDR1 SGHTS, CDR2 YDEGEE. This CDR3 is CASSPLPSVPQPQHF. The CDR3, as DNA: TGTGCCAGCAGCCCCCTCCCCAGTGTCCCTCAGCCCCAGCATTTT. Variable domain in full (rest from reference TRBV5-8 and TRBJ1-5): EAGVTQSPTHLIKTRGQQATLRCSPISGHTSVYWYQQALGLGLQFLLWYDEGEERNRGNFPPRFSGRQFPNYSSELNVNALELEDSALYLCASSPLPSVPQPQHFGDGTRLSIL.

The chain employs TRBV25-1 and TRBJ2-7, with TRBD1 identical over 9 bases. V trimming: 6 bases; J trimming: 1 base; junction bases outside the gene matches: 4. The CDR3 is made up of 14 amino acids. Looked up from germline, CDR1 is MGHDK and CDR2 is SYGVNS. This CDR3 is CASRRGTGSYEQYF. The CDR3 DNA reads as TGTGCCAGCAGAAGGGGGACAGGGTCCTACGAGCAGTACTTC.

V usage is TRBV4-2 and J usage is TRBJ2-7, with D perhaps TRBD1 (6 bases). The germline V gene encodes CDR1 LGHNA and CDR2 YNFKEQ. The CDR3 length is 13 residues. The V end was cut by 6 bases, the J end by 3 bases, with 12 bases between. This chain's CDR3 is CASRREGDYEQYF. As DNA, the CDR3 is TGTGCCAGCAGACGCGAGGGGGACTACGAGCAGTACTTC.